These 2 T cell receptor beta chains were all obtained from the same sample, sequenced in a study of cytomegalovirus exposure and HLA in healthy donors (dated by TCRdb to about 2017). The library was prepared using the immunoSEQ multiplex PCR assay. Entries here come from immuneACCESS through TCRdb and include only in-frame sequences with V and J called. Some clones fail to appear in such tables; in the studies checked, an unresolved V gene covers under half of the shortfall, and the cause of the remainder is unknown. The sample contains about 160,000 clones, more than 75% of them found a single time. The ten largest clones capture 2.5% to 3% of the sample. Sequencing used PBMCs. The receptors here all came from a man between 18 and 35 years old in good health and CMV-seronegative.

V gene TRBV28 combines with J gene TRBJ2-7, with 8 bases fitting TRBD1. This CDR3 has 13 residues. After removal of 11 bases from V and 5 bases from J, the junction contained 11 bases not matched to a gene. Germline V lookup: CDR1 MDHEN, CDR2 SYDVKM. The CDR3: CAGTRTGKNEQYF. CDR3 nucleotides: TGTGCCGGGACACGGACAGGGAAGAACGAGCAGTACTTC.

This clone was seen just once. The chain has TRBV4-2 and TRBJ2-2, with 8 bases aligning to TRBD1. In germline, CDR1 is LGHNA, CDR2 YNFKEQ. J lost 4 bases, V lost 2 bases, and 6 bases had no gene match. CDR3 length: 16 residues. The CDR3 nucleotides read TGTGCCAGCAGCCAACCGACAGGGGCCGGCACCGGGGAGCTGTTTTTT. It encodes CASSQPTGAGTGELFF.